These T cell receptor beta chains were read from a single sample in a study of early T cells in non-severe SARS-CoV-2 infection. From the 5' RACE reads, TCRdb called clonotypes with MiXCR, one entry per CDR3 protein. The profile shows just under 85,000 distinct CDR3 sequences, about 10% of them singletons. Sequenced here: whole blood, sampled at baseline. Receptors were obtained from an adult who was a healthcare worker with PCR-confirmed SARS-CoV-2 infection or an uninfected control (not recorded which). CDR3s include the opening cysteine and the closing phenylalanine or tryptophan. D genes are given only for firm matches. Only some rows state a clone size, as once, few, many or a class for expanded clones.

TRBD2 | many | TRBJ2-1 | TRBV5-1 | CASSSGGGSRTNEQFF | TGCGCCAGCAGCTCCGGGGGGGGCTCTAGGACCAATGAGCAGTTCTTC
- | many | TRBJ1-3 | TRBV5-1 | CASSTRSGNTIYF | TGCGCCAGTAGCACCAGGTCTGGAAACACCATATATTTT
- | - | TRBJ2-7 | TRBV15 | CATSGGTALRVKQYF | TGTGCCACCAGCGGAGGGACGGCCCTACGTGTCAAGCAGTACTTC
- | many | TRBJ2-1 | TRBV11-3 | CASSKTMNEQFF | TGTGCCAGCAGTAAAACGATGAATGAGCAGTTCTTC
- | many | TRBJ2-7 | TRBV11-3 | CASSLVGGYEQYF | TGTGCCAGCAGCTTAGTGGGCGGCTACGAGCAGTACTTC
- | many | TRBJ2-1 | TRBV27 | CASSLEATAYNEQFF | TGTGCCAGCAGTTTGGAGGCCACAGCCTACAATGAGCAGTTCTTC
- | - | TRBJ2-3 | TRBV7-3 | CASAKGRGTDTQYF | TGTGCCAGCGCGAAGGGCCGTGGGACAGATACGCAGTATTTT
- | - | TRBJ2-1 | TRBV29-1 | CSVNGRAYNEQFF | TGCAGCGTTAATGGGCGGGCGTACAATGAGCAGTTCTTC
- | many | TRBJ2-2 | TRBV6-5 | CASSYSSGNTGELFF | TGTGCCAGCAGTTACTCCTCGGGGAACACCGGGGAGCTGTTTTTT
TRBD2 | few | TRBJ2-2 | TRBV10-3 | CATTTAGASTGELFF | TGTGCCACAACCACCGCGGGAGCCTCCACCGGGGAGCTGTTTTTT
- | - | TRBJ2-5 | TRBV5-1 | CASRRGSQETQYF | TGCGCCAGCAGAAGGGGGAGTCAAGAGACCCAGTACTTC
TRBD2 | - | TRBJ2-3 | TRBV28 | CASSFRRGSFTDTQYF | TGTGCCAGCAGTTTCCGGCGGGGGTCGTTCACAGATACGCAGTATTTT
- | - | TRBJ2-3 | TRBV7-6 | CASSPLAFLPGGSSTDTQYF | TGTGCCAGCAGCCCCCTAGCCTTCCTGCCCGGTGGATCTAGCACAGATACGCAGTATTTT
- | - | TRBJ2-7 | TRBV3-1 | CASSQLDNGYEQYF | TGTGCCAGCAGCCAGCTGGACAACGGCTACGAGCAGTACTTC
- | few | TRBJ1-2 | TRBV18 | CASSPPINPGNYGYTF | TGTGCCAGCTCACCACCGATCAATCCAGGGAACTATGGCTACACCTTC
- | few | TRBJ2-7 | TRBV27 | CASSTFEGYEQYF | TGTGCCAGCAGTACCTTTGAGGGGTACGAGCAGTACTTC
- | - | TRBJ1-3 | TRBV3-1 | CASSHTDSGNTIYF | TGTGCCAGCAGCCATACAGACTCTGGAAACACCATATATTTT
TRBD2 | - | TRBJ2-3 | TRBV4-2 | CASSQEGRASGRRATDTQYF | TGTGCCAGCAGCCAAGAAGGTAGGGCTAGCGGGAGAAGAGCCACAGATACGCAGTATTTT
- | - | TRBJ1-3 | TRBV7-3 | CASSPPKDGNTIYF | TGTGCCAGCAGCCCTCCCAAGGACGGAAACACCATATATTTT
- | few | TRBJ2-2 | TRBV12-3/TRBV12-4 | CASSLYSGGELFF | TGTGCCAGCAGTTTATACTCCGGCGGGGAGCTGTTTTTT
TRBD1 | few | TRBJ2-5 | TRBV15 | CATSRGTGEETQYF | TGTGCCACCAGCAGAGGGACAGGGGAAGAGACCCAGTACTTC
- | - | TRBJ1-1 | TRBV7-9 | CASSLESAEAFF | TGTGCCAGCAGCTTAGAGTCCGCTGAAGCTTTCTTT
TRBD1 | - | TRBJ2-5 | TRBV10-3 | CAIRKDDRGIVTQYF | TGTGCCATCAGGAAAGATGACAGGGGTATTGTGACCCAGTACTTC
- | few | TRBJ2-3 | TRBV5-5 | CASSYLYTDTQYF | TGTGCCAGCAGCTACCTGTACACAGATACGCAGTATTTT
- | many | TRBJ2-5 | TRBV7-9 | CASSLDYETQYF | TGTGCCAGCAGCCTGGACTACGAGACCCAGTACTTC
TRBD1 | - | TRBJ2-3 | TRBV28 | CASSSPAGGQDTQYF | TGTGCCAGCAGTTCTCCCGCAGGGGGCCAAGATACGCAGTATTTT
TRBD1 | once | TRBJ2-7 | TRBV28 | CASSSPNRGSYEQYF | TGTGCCAGCAGTTCCCCTAACAGGGGGTCTTACGAGCAGTACTTC
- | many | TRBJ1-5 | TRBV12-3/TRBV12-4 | CASSLGGGQPQHF | TGTGCCAGCAGTCTAGGGGGTGGTCAGCCCCAGCATTTT
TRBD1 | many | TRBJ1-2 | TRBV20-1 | CSPQGNYGYTF | TGCAGCCCACAGGGGAACTATGGCTACACCTTC
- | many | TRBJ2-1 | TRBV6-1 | CASRGGTLYNEQFF | TGTGCCTCTAGAGGAGGGACGCTCTACAATGAGCAGTTCTTC
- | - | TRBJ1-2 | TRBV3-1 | CASSQVSDYGYTF | TGTGCCAGCAGCCAAGTGTCGGACTATGGCTACACCTTC
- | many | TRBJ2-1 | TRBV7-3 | CASSGSRSNEQFF | TGTGCCAGCAGCGGGAGTCGGAGCAATGAGCAGTTCTTC
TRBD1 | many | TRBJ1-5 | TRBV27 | CASRLLDRANQPQHF | TGTGCCAGCAGACTATTGGACAGGGCAAATCAGCCCCAGCATTTT
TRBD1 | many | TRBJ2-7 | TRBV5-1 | CASSLTGAEQYF | TGCGCCAGCAGCCTGACAGGGGCCGAGCAGTACTTC
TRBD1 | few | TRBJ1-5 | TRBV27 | CASSLSDRKDPQHF | TGTGCCAGCAGTTTATCGGACAGGAAGGACCCCCAGCATTTT
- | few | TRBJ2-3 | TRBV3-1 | CASSQVGGSTDTQYF | TGTGCCAGCAGCCAGGTAGGGGGGAGCACAGATACGCAGTATTTT
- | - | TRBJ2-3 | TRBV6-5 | CASRTKKGFTDTQYF | TGTGCCAGCAGGACAAAAAAAGGGTTCACAGATACGCAGTATTTT
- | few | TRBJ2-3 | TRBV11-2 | CASSTSLATQYF | TGTGCCAGCAGCACGAGCCTTGCTACGCAGTATTTT
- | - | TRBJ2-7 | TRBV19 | CASFTVSPYEQYF | TGTGCCAGCTTCACAGTATCTCCCTACGAGCAGTACTTC
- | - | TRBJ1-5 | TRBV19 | CASTGGLVLNQPQHF | TGTGCCAGTACCGGGGGGCTAGTTCTAAATCAGCCCCAGCATTTT
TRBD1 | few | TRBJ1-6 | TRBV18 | CASSQQGSGNNSPLHF | TGTGCCAGCTCCCAACAGGGGTCGGGTAATAATTCACCCCTCCACTTT
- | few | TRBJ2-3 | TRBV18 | CASSLGGGALWRAVTDTQYF | TGTGCCAGCTCACTAGGAGGTGGAGCGCTCTGGAGGGCAGTCACAGATACGCAGTATTTT